The next 11 T cell receptor beta chains were all read from a single sample in a study of T cell clonotyping in hematopoietic cell transplantation (dated by TCRdb to 2020 to 2023). The protocol used for the library was the immunoSEQ multiplex PCR assay. TCRdb provides this immuneACCESS table in a form limited to in-frame rearrangements. Some clones are lacking; in checked studies, under half of them reflect an unresolved V gene, and why the rest are absent is not known. This sample is represented by approximately 22,000 clones; 90% of them were singletons. The top ten constitute approximately 4% of the sample. This sample's time point label indicates: recipient sample about 28 days before transplant, after cytoreduction. Sequencing used peripheral blood mononuclear cells, obtained before stem cell transplant. All receptors derive from a man aged 18 to 29 with biphenotypic leukemia. Some clones in this sample may be carry-over from other donors' samples.

The chain carries TRBV13 and TRBJ2-2; the match to TRBD2 covers 7 bases. Germline CDR1 and CDR2: PRHDT and FYEKMQ (reference sequence). V lost 5 bases to trimming and J lost 6 bases; unmatched junction nucleotides: 9. The CDR3 contains 15 residues. The CDR3 is CASSQEGGSPGELFF. For the CDR3, the DNA is TGTGCCAGCAGCCAAGAAGGCGGGAGTCCCGGGGAGCTGTTTTTT.

V usage is TRBV4-2 and J usage is TRBJ1-5, with D possibly matching TRBD1 (5 bases). There are 13 residues in the CDR3. From germline, CDR1 is LGHNA and CDR2 YNFKEQ. Trimming pared 1 base from V and 9 bases from J, leaving 10 bases between. This chain's CDR3 is CASSQVGEVPQHF. The CDR3 nucleotides are TGTGCCAGCAGCCAAGTGGGGGAGGTGCCCCAGCATTTT.

J is TRBJ1-5 and V is TRBV27; D may be TRBD1 (5 bases). Germline loops: CDR1 MNHEY, CDR2 SMNVEV (reference sequence). This CDR3 has 14 residues. V lost 4 bases and J 4 bases, leaving 11 bases between the germline ends. Written as DNA, the CDR3 is TGTGCCAGCAGTTGGAGCGGGGGGAATCAGCCCCAGCATTTT. This gives the protein CASSWSGGNQPQHF.

In this sample, this clone turned up a few times. The CDR3 coding sequence is TGTGCCAGCAGGACCCGGGACAGCCTCCAAGAGACCCAGTACTTC. Protein product: CASRTRDSLQETQYF. The chain recombines TRBV6-5 with TRBJ2-5; 7 nucleotides agree with TRBD1. The CDR3 consists of 15 residues. Germline CDR1 MNHEY, CDR2 SVGAGI. J was trimmed by 1 base and V by 6 bases; bases with no gene match: 8.

The rearrangement links TRBV4-1 to TRBJ2-7; D is uncertain. The CDR3 is made up of 16 amino acids. The V gene's germline CDR1 is MGHRA and CDR2 YSYEKL. Trimming took 2 bases from V and 3 from J, leaving 17 bases between them. The CDR3 coding sequence is TGCGCCAGCAGCCAACCCCGTGCAGCTCTGCACTACGAGCAGTACTTC. This sequence encodes CASSQPRAALHYEQYF.

The rearrangement uses TRBV4-3 and TRBJ2-7; 9 nucleotides line up with TRBD1. The CDR3 totals 16 residues. The trim removed 0 bases at V and 4 bases at J, leaving 7 bases unmatched. Germline CDR1 is LGHNA and CDR2 is YSLEER. CDR3 sequence: CASSQDGGTGSYEQYF. The CDR3 bases are TGCGCCAGCAGCCAAGATGGGGGGACAGGGAGTTACGAGCAGTACTTC.

J is TRBJ2-5 and V is TRBV25-1, with D perhaps TRBD2 (5 bases). CDR3 length: 14 amino acids. The V end lost 3 bases, the J end lost 3 bases, and 11 bases lay between the germline ends. From germline, CDR1 is MGHDK and CDR2 SYGVNS. CDR3 DNA: TGTGCCAGCAGTGATTCCGGGCGGGAAGAGACCCAGTACTTC. Translating it yields CASSDSGREETQYF.

The chain carries TRBV5-4 and TRBJ1-1; D is ambiguous. CDR3 length: 14 residues. Germline CDR1 SGHNT, CDR2 YYREEE (reference sequence). V was clipped by 0 bases and J by 0 bases, with 6 bases between them. The CDR3 loop is CASSLAKMNTEAFF. CDR3 in DNA: TGTGCCAGCAGCTTGGCCAAAATGAACACTGAAGCTTTCTTT.

The chain joins TRBV5-1 to TRBJ2-5, with 9 bases identical to TRBD2. V gave up 0 bases and J gave up 4 bases; unmatched junction bases: 4. Germline lookup yields CDR1 SGHRS and CDR2 YFSETQ. CDR3 length: 15 amino acids. Written as DNA, the CDR3 is TGCGCCAGCAGCTTGGGCGGGACTAGCCCAGAGACCCAGTACTTC. It is translated as CASSLGGTSPETQYF.

V gene TRBV6-6 combines with J gene TRBJ2-7; the D is unclear. The CDR3 has 13 amino acids. The germline V gene has CDR1 MNHNY and CDR2 SVGAGI (reference sequence). V dropped 3 bases and J dropped 4 bases, with 10 bases sitting between them. This CDR3 reads CASSYTGRYEQYF. Here the CDR3 DNA reads TGTGCCAGCAGTTATACCGGGCGGTACGAGCAGTACTTC.

The V gene is TRBV7-8, the J gene TRBJ2-7; 11 bases map to TRBD2. The CDR3 consists of 15 residues. Unmatched junction bases numbered 4, after V lost 4 bases and J lost 2 bases. Germline V gene data show CDR1 as SGHVS and CDR2 as FQNEAQ. The CDR3: CASSSRLAGTYEQYF. CDR3 nucleotide sequence: TGTGCCAGCAGCTCGCGACTAGCGGGGACCTACGAGCAGTACTTC.